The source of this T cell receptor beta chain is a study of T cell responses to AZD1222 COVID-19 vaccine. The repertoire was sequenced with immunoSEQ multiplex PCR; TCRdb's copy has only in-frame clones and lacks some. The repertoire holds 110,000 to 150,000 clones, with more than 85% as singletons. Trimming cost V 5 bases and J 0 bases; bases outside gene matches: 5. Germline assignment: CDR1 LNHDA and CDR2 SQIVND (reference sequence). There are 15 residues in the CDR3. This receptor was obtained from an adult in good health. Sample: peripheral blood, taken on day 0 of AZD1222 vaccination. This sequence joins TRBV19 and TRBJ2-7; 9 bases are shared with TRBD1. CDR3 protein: CASSLGTGLSYEQYF. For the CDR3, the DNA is TGTGCCAGTAGTCTTGGGACAGGGCTCTCCTACGAGCAGTACTTC.